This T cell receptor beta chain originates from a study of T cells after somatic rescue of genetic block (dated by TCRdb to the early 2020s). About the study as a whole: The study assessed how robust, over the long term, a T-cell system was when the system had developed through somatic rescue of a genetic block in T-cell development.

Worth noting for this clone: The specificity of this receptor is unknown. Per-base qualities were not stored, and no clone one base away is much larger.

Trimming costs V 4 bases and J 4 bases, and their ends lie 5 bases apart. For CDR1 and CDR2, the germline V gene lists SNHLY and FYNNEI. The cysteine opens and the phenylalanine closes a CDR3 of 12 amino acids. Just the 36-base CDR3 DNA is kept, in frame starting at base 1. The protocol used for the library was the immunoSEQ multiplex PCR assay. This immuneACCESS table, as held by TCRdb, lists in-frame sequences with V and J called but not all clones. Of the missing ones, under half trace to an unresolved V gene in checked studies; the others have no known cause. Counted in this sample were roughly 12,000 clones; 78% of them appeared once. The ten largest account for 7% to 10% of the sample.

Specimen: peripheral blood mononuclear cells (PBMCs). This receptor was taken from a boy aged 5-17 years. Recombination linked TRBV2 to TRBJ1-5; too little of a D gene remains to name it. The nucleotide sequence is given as TGTGCCAGCAGTGGCGGGAATCAGCCCCAGCATTTT. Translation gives CASSGGNQPQHF.